This passage covers 8 T cell receptor beta chains from one sample sequenced in a study of blood T cell repertoires in COVID-19. Sequencing was performed with immunoSEQ multiplex PCR; in TCRdb, only in-frame clones are kept and a portion is missing. The table has approximately 240,000 clones, nearly 85% seen once. The source material was peripheral blood. The receptors come from a woman in her 30s with COVID-19, enrolled during active disease.

V and J are TRBV19 and TRBJ2-2; maybe TRBD1 (7 bases). V lost 9 bases and J lost 0, with 11 bases in between. This CDR3 comprises 14 residues. Germline V gene lookup returns CDR1 LNHDA and CDR2 SQIVND (reference sequence). In DNA, the CDR3 is TGTGCCAGCCGGGGGACAGCGAACACCGGGGAGCTGTTTTTT. It translates to CASRGTANTGELFF.

This clone was picked up one time. The chain couples TRBV5-4 to TRBJ1-2, with TRBD1 matching 7 bases. CDR3 size: 15 residues. Germline V CDR1 and CDR2: SGHNT, YYREEE (reference sequence). The J segment lost 8 bases and the V segment lost 4 bases, leaving 14 bases of the junction unmatched. CDR3 sequence reads: CASSPRDSPSFGYTF. In DNA form, the CDR3 reads TGTGCCAGCAGCCCCCGGGACAGCCCCTCGTTCGGCTACACCTTC.

V usage is TRBV25-1 and J usage is TRBJ1-4; 9 positions match TRBD1. This CDR3 has 16 residues. V lost 2 bases, J lost 8 bases, and 9 bases stayed unmatched. Germline lookup yields CDR1 MGHDK and CDR2 SYGVNS. The CDR3 reads CASSEVPGQGWEKLFF. The CDR3 coding sequence is TGTGCCAGCAGTGAAGTCCCGGGACAGGGATGGGAAAAACTGTTTTTT.

The gene calls are TRBV7-3 and TRBJ2-2; 11 nucleotides line up with TRBD2. There are 15 residues in the CDR3. Per the germline V gene, CDR1 is SGHTA and CDR2 is FQGTGA. V shed 5 bases, J shed 5 bases, and the junction held 4 bases outside the gene matches. The CDR3 protein is CASSTGLAGTGELFF. CDR3 in DNA: TGTGCCAGCAGCACAGGACTAGCGGGTACCGGGGAGCTGTTTTTT. The full variable domain, rest sourced from reference TRBV7-3 and TRBJ2-2, is GAGVSQTPSNKVTEKGKYVELRCDPISGHTALYWYRQSLGQGPEFLIYFQGTGAADDSGLPNDRFFAVRPEGSVSTLKIQRTERGDSAVYLCASSTGLAGTGELFFGEGSRLTVL.

This sequence joins TRBV11-2 and TRBJ2-7; 10 bases map to TRBD2. V was pared by 6 bases and J by 3 bases, with 8 bases of the junction left unmatched. The CDR3 is made up of 15 amino acids. The germline V gene has CDR1 SGHAT and CDR2 FQNNGV. The CDR3 spells CASRDSGRLYYEQYF. CDR3 bases: TGTGCCAGCAGGGATAGCGGGAGGCTCTACTACGAGCAGTACTTC. Supplemented by reference TRBV11-2 and TRBJ2-7, the full variable domain reads EAGVAQSPRYKIIEKRQSVAFWCNPISGHATLYWYQQILGQGPKLLIQFQNNGVVDDSQLPKDRFSAERLKGVDSTLKIQPAKLEDSAVYLCASRDSGRLYYEQYFGPGTRLTVT.

In this sample, this clone turned up many times. Within the sample, other DNA sequences also encode this same CDR3. This rearrangement joins TRBV6-2 or TRBV6-3 to TRBJ2-2; D remains unclear. CDR1 and CDR2 from the germline V gene are MNHEY and SVGEGT. Trimming took off 6 bases at V and 2 bases at J, with 4 bases between the two ends. The CDR3 loop spans 12 amino acids. This CDR3 is CASSTNTGELFF. Written as DNA, the CDR3 is TGTGCCAGCAGCACTAACACCGGGGAGCTGTTTTTT.

The chain recombines TRBV2 with TRBJ1-1; 10 bases map to TRBD1. The trim removed 4 bases at V and 5 bases at J, leaving 7 bases unmatched. The CDR3 extends over 15 amino acids. CDR1 and CDR2 from the germline V gene are SNHLY and FYNNEI. The CDR3 DNA reads as TGTGCCAGCAGTGGAAGTTGGGGACAGGGGACTGAAGCTTTCTTT. It translates to CASSGSWGQGTEAFF.

The chain joins TRBV5-1 to TRBJ2-6; the D gene is possibly TRBD2 (7 bases). The CDR3 totals 17 residues. With 0 bases removed from V and 0 bases from J, the gap between germline ends came to 10 bases. Germline CDR1 reads SGHRS; CDR2 reads YFSETQ. The CDR3 DNA reads TGCGCCAGCAGCTTGGCGGGGGGCCCCTCTGGGGCCAACGTCCTGACTTTC. Protein sequence: CASSLAGGPSGANVLTF.